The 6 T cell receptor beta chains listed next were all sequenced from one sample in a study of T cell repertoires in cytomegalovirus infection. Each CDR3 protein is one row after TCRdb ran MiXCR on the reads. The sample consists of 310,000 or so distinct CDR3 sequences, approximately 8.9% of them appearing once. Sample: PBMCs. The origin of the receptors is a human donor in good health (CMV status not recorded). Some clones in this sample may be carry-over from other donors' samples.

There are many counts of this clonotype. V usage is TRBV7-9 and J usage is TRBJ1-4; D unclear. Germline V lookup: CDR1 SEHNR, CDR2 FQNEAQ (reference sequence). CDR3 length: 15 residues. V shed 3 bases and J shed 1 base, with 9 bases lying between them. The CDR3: CASSFVAGTNEKLFF. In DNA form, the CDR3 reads TGTGCCAGCAGCTTCGTGGCAGGAACTAATGAAAAACTGTTTTTT.

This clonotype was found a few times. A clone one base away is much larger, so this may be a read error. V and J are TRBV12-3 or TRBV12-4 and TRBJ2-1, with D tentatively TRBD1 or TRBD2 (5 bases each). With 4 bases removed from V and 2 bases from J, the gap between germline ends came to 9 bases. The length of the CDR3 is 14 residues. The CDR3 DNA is TGTGCCAGCAGTTACGGGGCGGCCTACAATGAGCAGTTCTTC. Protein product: CASSYGAAYNEQFF.

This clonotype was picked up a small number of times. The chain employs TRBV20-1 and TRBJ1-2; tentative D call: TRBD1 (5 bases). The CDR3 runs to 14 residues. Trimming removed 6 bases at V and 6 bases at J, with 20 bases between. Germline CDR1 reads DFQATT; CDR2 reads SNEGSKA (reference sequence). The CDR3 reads CSAARGTQGDGYTF. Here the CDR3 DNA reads TGCAGTGCCGCACGAGGGACTCAAGGGGATGGCTACACCTTC.

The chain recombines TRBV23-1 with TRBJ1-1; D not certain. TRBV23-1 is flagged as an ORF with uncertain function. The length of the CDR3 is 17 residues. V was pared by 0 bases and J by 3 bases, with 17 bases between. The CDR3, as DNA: TGCGCCAGCAGTCAATCGGACCAGTTCAGCGCGGACACTGAAGCTTTCTTT. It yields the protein CASSQSDQFSADTEAFF.

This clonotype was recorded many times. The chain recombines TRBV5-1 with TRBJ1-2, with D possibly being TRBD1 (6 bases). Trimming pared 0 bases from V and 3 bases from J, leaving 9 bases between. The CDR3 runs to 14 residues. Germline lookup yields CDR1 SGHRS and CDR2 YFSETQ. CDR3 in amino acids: CASSLAGVHYGYTF. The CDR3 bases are TGCGCCAGCAGCTTGGCAGGGGTCCACTATGGCTACACCTTC.

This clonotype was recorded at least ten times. For the CDR3, the DNA is TGCAGTGCTAGAGGTGGCGGGGGGGCCGACTACAATGAGCAGTTCTTC. It yields the protein CSARGGGGADYNEQFF. The rearrangement joins TRBV20-1 to TRBJ2-1; 9 bases align to TRBD2. This CDR3 contains 16 residues. After removal of 1 base from V and 3 bases from J, the junction contained 7 bases not matched to a gene. CDR1 and CDR2 (germline): DFQATT, SNEGSKA (reference sequence).